One and the same sample provided the 12 T cell receptor beta chains below, sequenced in a study of early T cells in non-severe SARS-CoV-2 infection. TCRdb re-derived calls from the 5' RACE reads in MiXCR, one entry per CDR3 protein. The sample comprises tens of thousands of distinct CDR3 sequences, under 15% of which are singletons, and approximately 5.5% rests with the top ten. Sequencing was done on a sample of whole blood. The source is an adult who was a healthcare worker with PCR-confirmed SARS-CoV-2 infection or an uninfected control (not recorded which).

This clonotype was recorded many times. V gene TRBV6-2 or TRBV6-3 combines with J gene TRBJ2-1; D remains ambiguous. Germline V lookup: CDR1 MNHEY, CDR2 SVGEGT. The CDR3 extends over 15 amino acids. Trimming left V 5 bases short and J 5 bases short, with 16 bases between. CDR3 region: CASSPIGPPNNEQFF. In DNA form, the CDR3 reads TGTGCCAGCAGTCCCATAGGGCCCCCTAACAATGAGCAGTTCTTC.

The chain joins TRBV3-1 to TRBJ2-5; 7 positions match TRBD1. With V trimmed by 4 bases and J by 5 bases, 7 bases remained unmatched. Germline V gene sequence: CDR1 LGHDT, CDR2 YNNKEL (reference sequence). The CDR3 is made up of 14 amino acids. CDR3 in DNA: TGTGCCAGCAGCCTAGGACAGGTTTTGGAGACCCAGTACTTC. Translating gives CASSLGQVLETQYF.

In its sample, this clonotype was seen many times. The rearrangement uses TRBV12-5 and TRBJ2-5; D not certain. Germline-derived CDR1 and CDR2 are LGHNT and FRNRAP. This CDR3 spans 14 amino acids. Deletions cut 1 base from V and 5 bases from J, with 11 bases between. The CDR3 reads CASGLGRAGETQYF. The CDR3 DNA is TGTGCTAGTGGTTTGGGTAGGGCTGGGGAGACCCAGTACTTC.

The rearrangement links TRBV20-1 to TRBJ2-1; maybe TRBD2 (6 bases). Trimming left V 6 bases short and J 0 bases short, with 18 bases between. Germline V gene sequence: CDR1 DFQATT, CDR2 SNEGSKA (reference sequence). The CDR3 covers 16 residues. Here the CDR3 DNA reads TGCAGTGCACACCTGGGACTCCCAAGCTCCTACAATGAGCAGTTCTTC. It is translated as CSAHLGLPSSYNEQFF.

This clonotype was detected many times. This rearrangement joins TRBV5-1 to TRBJ1-5; tentatively, D is TRBD1 (6 bases). The ends were cut back, 4 bases at V and 4 bases at J, with 15 bases in the middle. The CDR3 has 15 amino acids. In germline, CDR1 is SGHRS, CDR2 YFSETQ. CDR3 in DNA: TGCGCCAGCAGCAGGGGCGGGGGCGAGAATCAGCCCCAGCATTTT. Translating gives CASSRGGGENQPQHF.

This clonotype was counted many times. This chain joins TRBV29-1 and TRBJ1-4; TRBD1 agrees at 7 bases. The V gene's germline CDR1 is SQVTM and CDR2 ANQGSEA. The CDR3 sequence is 12 residues long. After removal of 6 bases from V and 7 bases from J, the junction contained 5 bases not matched to a gene. The CDR3 is CSVTGDGEKLFF. In nucleotides, the CDR3 is TGCAGCGTCACAGGGGATGGTGAAAAACTGTTTTTT.

This clonotype has at least ten counts. The V and J genes are TRBV6-1 and TRBJ2-3; tentative D call: TRBD2 (5 bases). This CDR3 is built from 16 residues. From germline, CDR1 is MNHNS and CDR2 SASEGT. The V end was cut by 4 bases, the J end by 1 base, with 15 bases between. For the CDR3, the DNA is TGTGCCAGCAGTGGACACCGGGATTATCGCACAGATACGCAGTATTTT. It is translated as CASSGHRDYRTDTQYF.

The J gene is TRBJ2-7, the V gene TRBV11-2, with D possibly being TRBD1 (6 bases). Between the trimmed V and J ends, which lost 5 bases and 9 bases, there was a span of 23 bases. CDR1 and CDR2 (germline): SGHAT, FQNNGV. The CDR3 is 15 residues long. DNA of the CDR3: TGTGCCAGCAGCCCCCTCGGGGACACGTTGTGGAGGCAGTACTTC. It encodes CASSPLGDTLWRQYF.

This clonotype was seen ten or more times. The chain has TRBV2 and TRBJ2-4; 9 bases are a match to TRBD1. The CDR3 length is 13 residues. The V segment lost 3 bases and the J segment 7 bases; nucleotides outside the gene matches: 1. Germline-derived CDR1 and CDR2 are SNHLY and FYNNEI. Here the CDR3 DNA reads TGTGCCAGCAGTGACGACAGGGGGAACATTCAGTACTTC. Translating gives CASSDDRGNIQYF.

This clonotype was counted ten times or more. This rearrangement joins TRBV7-8 to TRBJ2-1; 8 nucleotides align to TRBD2. The CDR3 runs to 14 residues. The V gene end was trimmed by 1 base and the J gene end by 6 bases; junction bases not matched to a gene: 2. Per germline, CDR1 SGHVS and CDR2 FQNEAQ. CDR3 in DNA: TGTGCCAGCAGCTTAGACGGGACTAGCAATGAGCAGTTCTTC. It codes for CASSLDGTSNEQFF. The whole variable domain, filled in from reference TRBV7-8 and TRBJ2-1, reads GAGVSQSPRYKVAKRGQDVALRCDPISGHVSLFWYQQALGQGPEFLTYFQNEAQLDKSGLPSDRFFAERPEGSVSTLKIQRTQQEDSAVYLCASSLDGTSNEQFFGPGTRLTVL.

The sample holds a few counts of this clonotype. This chain connects TRBV7-2 to TRBJ2-4; D may be TRBD2 (6 bases). This CDR3 spans 14 amino acids. CDR1 is SGHTA and CDR2 is FQGNSA in the germline V gene. Trimming pared 3 bases from V and 6 bases from J, leaving 12 bases between. CDR3 protein: CASSLGRGLNIQYF. For the CDR3, the DNA is TGTGCCAGCAGCTTGGGGCGGGGACTAAACATTCAGTACTTC.

V is TRBV9 and J is TRBJ2-1; TRBD2 agrees at 8 bases. V gave up 2 bases and J gave up 2 bases; unmatched junction bases: 3. The CDR3 runs 15 residues. Germline V CDR1 and CDR2: SGDLS, YYNGEE. In DNA form, the CDR3 reads TGTGCCAGCAGCGTTAGCGGGATACCCTACAATGAGCAGTTCTTC. Its protein product is CASSVSGIPYNEQFF.